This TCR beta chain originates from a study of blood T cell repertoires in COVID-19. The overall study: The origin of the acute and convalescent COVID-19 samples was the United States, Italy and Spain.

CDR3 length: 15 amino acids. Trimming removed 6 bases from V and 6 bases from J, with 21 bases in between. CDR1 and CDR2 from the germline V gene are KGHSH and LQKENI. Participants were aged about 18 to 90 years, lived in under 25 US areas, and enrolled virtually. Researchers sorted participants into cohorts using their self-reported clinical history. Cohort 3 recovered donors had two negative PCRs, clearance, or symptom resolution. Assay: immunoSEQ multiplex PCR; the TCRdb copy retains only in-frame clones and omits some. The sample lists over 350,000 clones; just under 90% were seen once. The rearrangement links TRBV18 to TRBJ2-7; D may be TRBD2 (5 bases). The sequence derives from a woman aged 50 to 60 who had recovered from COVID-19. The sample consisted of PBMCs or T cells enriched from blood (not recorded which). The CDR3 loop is CASSRSDGAAGEQYF. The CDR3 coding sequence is TGTGCCAGCTCCCGCTCGGACGGAGCGGCGGGCGAGCAGTACTTC.